Shown below are 6 T cell receptor beta chains from a single sample sequenced in a study of blood T cell repertoires in COVID-19. Here immunoSEQ multiplex PCR was the method, and the copy in TCRdb shows in-frame clones only, minus some. The data contain about 68,000 clones, about 91% of them singletons. Sequencing was performed on peripheral blood. These receptors came from a man aged 40-49 years with COVID-19, enrolled during active disease.

The chain has TRBV14 and TRBJ2-4; the D gene is possibly TRBD1 (5 bases). CDR1 SGHDN and CDR2 FVKESK come from the germline V gene. V lost 1 base and J lost 6, with 10 bases in between. The CDR3 runs to 14 residues. CDR3 region: CASSQGDGANIQYF. In nucleotides, the CDR3 is TGTGCCAGCAGCCAAGGGGATGGGGCAAACATTCAGTACTTC.

V gene TRBV18 combines with J gene TRBJ2-7, with 9 bases that match TRBD1. V was clipped by 3 bases and J by 6 bases; unmatched bases: 6. This CDR3 comprises 14 residues. CDR1 is KGHSH, CDR2 LQKENI, per germline. The DNA for the CDR3 is TGTGCCAGCTCACCTCCGGGACAGGGATCCGAGCAGTACTTC. This codes for CASSPPGQGSEQYF.

The V and J genes are TRBV27 and TRBJ2-2; D is uncertain. Germline V lookup: CDR1 MNHEY, CDR2 SMNVEV (reference sequence). Trimming took 6 bases from V and 4 from J, leaving 3 bases between them. This CDR3 comprises 11 residues. Written as DNA, the CDR3 is TGTGCCAGCAGCCGCACCGGGGAGCTGTTTTTT. It yields the protein CASSRTGELFF.

The count of this clone is one. CDR3 region: CASNSLDKPSYEQYF. The CDR3 region has the DNA TGTGCCAGCAATTCCCTGGACAAGCCTTCCTACGAGCAGTACTTC. V gene TRBV28 combines with J gene TRBJ2-7, with D possibly TRBD1 on 5 matching bases. This CDR3 is built from 15 residues. V was cut by 7 bases and J by 1 base, with 17 bases left in between. Germline V gene sequence: CDR1 MDHEN, CDR2 SYDVKM.

The rearrangement uses TRBV28 and TRBJ2-7, with 7 positions matching TRBD1. This CDR3 has 13 residues. The germline gives CDR1 MDHEN, CDR2 SYDVKM. The V and J ends lost 6 bases and 1 base, in that order; junction bases with no gene match: 3. CDR3 sequence: CASRPGQSYEQYF. CDR3 nucleotide sequence: TGTGCCAGCAGGCCGGGACAGTCCTACGAGCAGTACTTC.

The chain is built from TRBV4-1 and TRBJ2-3; TRBD2 matches 8 bases. V lost 0 bases to trimming and J lost 2 bases; unmatched junction nucleotides: 4. The germline V gene encodes CDR1 MGHRA and CDR2 YSYEKL. The CDR3 has 16 amino acids. The CDR3: CASSQDSGGFTDTQYF. The DNA of the CDR3 is TGCGCCAGCAGCCAAGATTCGGGGGGGTTCACAGATACGCAGTATTTT.